The 9 T cell receptor beta chains given below trace back to one sample, sequenced in a study of shared clonotypes between healthy human individuals. Libraries were prepared by immunoSEQ multiplex PCR; TCRdb keeps only in-frame clonotypes and omits some of them. Altogether roughly 2.2 million clones are present, 85% to 95% being singletons, with the ten largest covering approximately 0.41%. The sequencing sample was made of naive CD4+ T cells from PBMCs. Subset of the sample: CD45RA+ positively selected. The receptors were gathered from a man younger than 35 in good health. Some clones in this sample may be carry-over from other donors' samples.

The chain recombines TRBV6-4 with TRBJ1-2, with D unclear. V was trimmed by 2 bases and J by 6 bases, leaving 13 bases between them. In germline, CDR1 is MRHNA, CDR2 SNTAGT. This CDR3 has 14 residues. Written as DNA, the CDR3 is TGTGCCAGCAGTGACAAAGGGAGCGGTGATGGCTACACCTTC. This translates into CASSDKGSGDGYTF.

V and J are TRBV6-5 and TRBJ2-7; a weak D match, TRBD1 (6 bases). CDR3 size: 14 residues. Germline CDR1 and CDR2: MNHEY and SVGAGI. Trimming took 6 bases from V and 0 from J, leaving 12 bases between them. As DNA, the CDR3 is TGTGCCAGCAGGCGAGGACAGAGCTCCTACGAGCAGTACTTC. Translation: CASRRGQSSYEQYF.

The V call is TRBV28, the J call TRBJ1-5; D unclear. The CDR3 sequence is 15 residues long. Germline values: CDR1 MDHEN, CDR2 SYDVKM. Trimming removed 8 bases at V and 5 bases at J, with 19 bases between. The CDR3 DNA reads as TGTGCCAGCGACCTAGGACCCTCCCTCTATCAGCCCCAGCATTTT. Translating it yields CASDLGPSLYQPQHF.

The chain uses TRBV4-2 and TRBJ2-5; D may be TRBD2 (5 bases). V gave up 5 bases and J gave up 7 bases, with 20 bases separating them. The CDR3 totals 15 residues. The V gene's germline CDR1 is LGHNA and CDR2 YNFKEQ. CDR3 loop: CASSAESSRTGTQYF. The CDR3 coding sequence is TGTGCCAGCAGCGCTGAATCTAGCAGGACCGGGACCCAGTACTTC.

A single count supports this clone. This CDR3 reads CASSVGTSPRTDTQYF. In DNA form, the CDR3 reads TGTGCCAGCAGCGTGGGGACTAGCCCACGCACAGATACGCAGTATTTT. The chain combines TRBV9 with TRBJ2-3; 9 bases match TRBD2. CDR1 SGDLS and CDR2 YYNGEE come from the germline V gene. J was trimmed by 1 base and V by 2 bases; bases with no gene match: 5. The CDR3 length is 16 residues.

This rearrangement joins TRBV28 to TRBJ1-5; a weak D match, TRBD1 (6 bases). The germline CDR1 and CDR2 sequences are MDHEN and SYDVKM. This CDR3 region has 16 residues. The ends were cut back, 5 bases at V and 3 bases at J, with 17 bases in the middle. CDR3 in amino acids: CASSRRLGQSNQPQHF. The CDR3 region has the DNA TGTGCCAGCAGTCGACGCCTCGGACAGTCCAATCAGCCCCAGCATTTT.

This chain connects TRBV6-6 to TRBJ2-7; D is perhaps TRBD2 (7 bases). The germline V gene encodes CDR1 MNHNY and CDR2 SVGAGI (reference sequence). With 7 bases removed from V and 1 base from J, the gap between germline ends came to 14 bases. The CDR3 length is 14 residues. The CDR3 DNA sequence: TGTGCCAGCACCGACGGGGGGCGGTCCTACGAGCAGTACTTC. Its protein is CASTDGGRSYEQYF.

This sequence joins TRBV6-5 and TRBJ2-7, with 11 bases matching TRBD2. In germline, CDR1 is MNHEY, CDR2 SVGAGI. CDR3 length equals 14 residues. Germline trimming cut 8 bases from V and 1 base from J; bases unmatched to any gene: 4. DNA of the CDR3: TGTGCCAGCCAGGGGACTAGCGGATCCTACGAGCAGTACTTC. Its protein is CASQGTSGSYEQYF.

The chain employs TRBV18 and TRBJ2-3, with 8 bases matching TRBD2. V trimming: 2 bases; J trimming: 4 bases; junction bases outside the gene matches: 20. Germline CDR1 KGHSH, CDR2 LQKENI. CDR3 length: 20 residues. Written as DNA, the CDR3 is TGTGCCAGCTCACCATCTTTAGGTAGCGGGACCCTTTCAGAGGCAGATACGCAGTATTTT. This gives the protein CASSPSLGSGTLSEADTQYF.